The T cell receptor beta chain described here comes from a study of cytomegalovirus exposure and HLA in healthy donors. Findings of the study overall: Per a later analysis, HLA-associated TCR beta chains showed more clonal expansion than other, equally common TCR beta chains. Generally TCR sequences proved uncommon, though certain public TCRs appeared in numerous donors.

This clone has a handful of counts. Its antigen is not known. This PCR relied on a set of 60 Vbeta primers and 13 Jbeta primers. Original analysis: There were tens of millions of unique TCR beta chains by a later count, and 8.5 million to 14 million of them were shared. Here immunoSEQ multiplex PCR was the method, and the copy in TCRdb shows in-frame clones only, minus some. V, J and clone size are taken as reported in that table, and D and trimming were inferred from the DNA itself. This repertoire shows hundreds of thousands of clones, 76% found once; its top ten account for 0.55% to 0.75%. The sample was PBMCs. The sequence was obtained from a man younger than 30 in good health and CMV-seronegative.

CDR3 DNA: TGTGCCAGCAGTTTAAGGGGAGCGGGAGGTCAAAATACGCAGTATTTT. Translating it yields CASSLRGAGGQNTQYF. The chain recombines TRBV27 with TRBJ2-3; TRBD2 agrees at 9 bases. J lost 7 bases, V lost 2 bases, and 10 bases had no gene match. The CDR3 totals 16 residues. Germline V gene lookup returns CDR1 MNHEY and CDR2 SMNVEV (reference sequence).